This T cell receptor beta chain was retrieved from a study of blood T cell repertoires in COVID-19. Study-level information: Samples representing acute and convalescent COVID-19 were sourced from the United States, Italy and Spain. T cells, B-cell-depleted T cells, or PBMCs supplied cDNA or gDNA.

V was clipped by 3 bases and J by 10 bases, with 13 bases between them. Germline CDR1 is KGHSH and CDR2 is LQKENI. The CDR3 is 14 residues long. Sequencing used immunoSEQ multiplex PCR; TCRdb keeps in-frame clones, though not all of them. The data hold roughly 140,000 clones, with more than 75% observed a single time. The receptor was isolated from a woman aged 55 to 70 with COVID-19, enrolled during active disease. The chain employs TRBV18 and TRBJ1-6; no reliable D call. The sequenced material came from peripheral blood. The CDR3 here is CASSPDYSGSPLHF. In DNA form, the CDR3 reads TGTGCCAGCTCACCTGACTATTCGGGATCACCCCTCCACTTT.